The 5 T cell receptor beta chains below come from one sample, sequenced in a study of cytomegalovirus exposure and HLA in healthy donors. This PCR relied on a set of 60 Vbeta primers and 13 Jbeta primers. TCRdb's copy holds only in-frame clones and misses some; the assay was immunoSEQ multiplex PCR. The sample features some 120,000 clones, with roughly 3.5% in its top ten. The sample consisted of PBMCs. Every receptor here comes from a young man in good health and CMV-seronegative.

The V call is TRBV5-1, the J call TRBJ2-2; TRBD2 matches at 11 bases. The CDR3 contains 19 residues. V lost 1 base and J lost 4; bases outside the gene matches: 12. CDR1 is SGHRS and CDR2 is YFSETQ in the germline V gene. CDR3 sequence: CASSLRRLAGGLGTGELFF. The CDR3, as DNA: TGCGCCAGCAGCTTGCGTCGGCTAGCGGGGGGCCTGGGCACCGGGGAGCTGTTTTTT.

This chain uses TRBV7-9 with TRBJ2-7; D gene ambiguous. Germline CDR1 and CDR2: SEHNR and FQNEAQ (reference sequence). Trimming took 1 base from V and 4 from J, leaving 8 bases between them. The CDR3 runs to 13 residues. CDR3 nucleotides: TGTGCCAGCAGCTTAGAAGCCGGGTACGAGCAGTACTTC. It encodes CASSLEAGYEQYF.

V gene TRBV18 combines with J gene TRBJ2-1; TRBD2 agrees at 9 bases. Germline CDR1 KGHSH, CDR2 LQKENI. CDR3 size: 17 residues. With V trimmed by 0 bases and J by 5 bases, 8 bases remained unmatched. The CDR3 protein is CASSPPEAGGPDNEQFF. CDR3 DNA sequence: TGTGCCAGCTCACCACCGGAGGCGGGAGGGCCCGACAATGAGCAGTTCTTC.

The gene calls are TRBV28 and TRBJ1-5; D not resolved. CDR1 MDHEN and CDR2 SYDVKM come from the germline V gene. V gave up 7 bases and J gave up 0 bases, with 7 bases separating them. This CDR3 region has 13 residues. The DNA for the CDR3 is TGTGCCAGCAAACCCTATAGCAATCAGCCCCAGCATTTT. Translating it yields CASKPYSNQPQHF.

CDR3 DNA: TGCGCCAGCCAACTCAAACGGCAGACTATTTACTACGAGCAGTACTTC. The encoded protein is CASQLKRQTIYYEQYF. The chain recombines TRBV23-1 with TRBJ2-7; TRBD2 is a possible D gene (5 bases). TRBV23-1 is treated as an ORF (open reading frame) with a function not yet certain. The V gene lost 8 bases and the J gene lost 3 bases, with 23 bases spanning the gap. This CDR3 spans 16 amino acids.